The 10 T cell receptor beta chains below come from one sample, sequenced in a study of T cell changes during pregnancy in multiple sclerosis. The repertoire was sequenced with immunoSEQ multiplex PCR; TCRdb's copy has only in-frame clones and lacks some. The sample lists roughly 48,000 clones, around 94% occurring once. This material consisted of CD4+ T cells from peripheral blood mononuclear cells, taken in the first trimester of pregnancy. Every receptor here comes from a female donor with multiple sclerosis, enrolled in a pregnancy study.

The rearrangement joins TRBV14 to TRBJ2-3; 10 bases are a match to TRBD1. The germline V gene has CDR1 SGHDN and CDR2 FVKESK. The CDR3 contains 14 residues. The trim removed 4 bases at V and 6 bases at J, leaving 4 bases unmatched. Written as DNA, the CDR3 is TGTGCCAGCAGCCCGGACAGGGGGTTCGATACGCAGTATTTT. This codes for CASSPDRGFDTQYF.

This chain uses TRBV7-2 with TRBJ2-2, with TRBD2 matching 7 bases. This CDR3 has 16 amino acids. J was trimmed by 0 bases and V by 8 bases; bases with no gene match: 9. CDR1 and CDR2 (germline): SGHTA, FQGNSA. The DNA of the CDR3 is TGTGCCAGCGCTGGGGAGGGACCCCCGAACACCGGGGAGCTGTTTTTT. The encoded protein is CASAGEGPPNTGELFF.

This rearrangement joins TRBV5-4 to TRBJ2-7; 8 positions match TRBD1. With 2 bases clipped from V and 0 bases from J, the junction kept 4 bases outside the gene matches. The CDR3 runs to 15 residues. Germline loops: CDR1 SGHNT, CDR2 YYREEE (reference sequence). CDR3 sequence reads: CASSLDRGPSYEQYF. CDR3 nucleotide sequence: TGTGCCAGCAGCTTAGACAGGGGACCCTCCTACGAGCAGTACTTC.

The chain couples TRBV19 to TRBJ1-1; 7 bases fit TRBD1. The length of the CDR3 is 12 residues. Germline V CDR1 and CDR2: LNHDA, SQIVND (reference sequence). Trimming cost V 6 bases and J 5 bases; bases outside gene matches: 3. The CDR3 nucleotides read TGTGCCAGTAGAGGGACAGCAACTGAAGCTTTCTTT. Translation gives CASRGTATEAFF.

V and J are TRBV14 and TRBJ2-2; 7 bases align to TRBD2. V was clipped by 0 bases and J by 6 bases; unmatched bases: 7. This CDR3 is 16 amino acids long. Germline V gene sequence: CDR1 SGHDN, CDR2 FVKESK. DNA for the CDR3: TGTGCCAGCAGCCAAGAAGCGGGATTAGTTGCCGGGGAGCTGTTTTTT. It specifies CASSQEAGLVAGELFF.

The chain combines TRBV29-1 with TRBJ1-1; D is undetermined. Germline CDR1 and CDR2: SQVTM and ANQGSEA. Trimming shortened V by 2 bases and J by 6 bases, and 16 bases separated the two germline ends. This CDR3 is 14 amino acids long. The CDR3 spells CSVESPPQIAEAFF. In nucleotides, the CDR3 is TGCAGCGTTGAATCGCCACCCCAGATCGCTGAAGCTTTCTTT. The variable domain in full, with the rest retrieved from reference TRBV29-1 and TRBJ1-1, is SAVISQKPSRDICQRGTSLTIQCQVDSQVTMMFWYRQQPGQSLTLIATANQGSEATYESGFVIDKFPISRPNLTFSTLTVSNMSPEDSSIYLCSVESPPQIAEAFFGQGTRLTVV.

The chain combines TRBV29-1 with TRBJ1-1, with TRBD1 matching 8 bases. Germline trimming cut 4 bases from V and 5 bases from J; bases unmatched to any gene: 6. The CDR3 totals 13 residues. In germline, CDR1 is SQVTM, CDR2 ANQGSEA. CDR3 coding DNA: TGCAGCGTTGGGGCAGGGGGCGGGACTGAAGCTTTCTTT. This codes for CSVGAGGGTEAFF.

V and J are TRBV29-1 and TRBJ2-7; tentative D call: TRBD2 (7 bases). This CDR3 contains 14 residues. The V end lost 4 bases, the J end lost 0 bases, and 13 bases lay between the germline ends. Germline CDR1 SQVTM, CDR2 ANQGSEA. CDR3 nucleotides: TGCAGCGTTGTAGGGGGGGATAGCTCCTACGAGCAGTACTTC. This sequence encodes CSVVGGDSSYEQYF.

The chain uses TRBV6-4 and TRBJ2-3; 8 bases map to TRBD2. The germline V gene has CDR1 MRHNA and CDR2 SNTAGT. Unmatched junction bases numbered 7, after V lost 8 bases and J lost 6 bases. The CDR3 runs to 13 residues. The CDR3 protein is CASGNGGADTQYF. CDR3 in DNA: TGTGCCAGCGGGAACGGGGGGGCGGATACGCAGTATTTT.

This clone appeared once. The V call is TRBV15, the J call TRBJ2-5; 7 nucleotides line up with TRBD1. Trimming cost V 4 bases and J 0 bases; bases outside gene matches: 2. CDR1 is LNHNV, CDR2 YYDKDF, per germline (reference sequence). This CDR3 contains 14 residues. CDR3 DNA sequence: TGTGCCACCAGCAAGGGACAGAACCAAGAGACCCAGTACTTC. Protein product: CATSKGQNQETQYF.